This record covers a single T cell receptor (beta chain). The entry originates in a study of PD-L1 blockade in urothelial cancer. Study-wide context: Patients went on atezolizumab in the mid-2010s, receiving 1,200 mg intravenously every 3 weeks. Researchers found blood samples held a median of approximately 150,000 T cells.

The germline V and J ends were trimmed by 4 bases and 5 bases, with 13 bases remaining between them. Germline values: CDR1 SGHRS, CDR2 YFSETQ. The CDR3 loop spans 14 amino acids. Profiling relied on immunoSEQ multiplex PCR, and the TCRdb table lists in-frame clones only, not all of them. The sample includes 130,000 or so clones, 84% of them seen just once. The time point denotes: pretreatment peripheral blood. The material sequenced was PBMCs, taken around atezolizumab (anti-PD-L1) treatment. The V call is TRBV5-1, the J call TRBJ1-5; D not certain. The receptor was derived from a man aged 50 to 60 with urothelial cancer. CDR3: CASSPEGTYQPQHF. In nucleotides, the CDR3 is TGCGCCAGCAGCCCGGAGGGCACATATCAGCCCCAGCATTTT.